Described below is a single T cell receptor (beta chain) sequence and its context. Its antigen is as yet unknown. The record originates from a study of shared clonotypes between healthy human individuals. The CDR3 is 13 amino acids. The V gene's germline CDR1 is PRHDT and CDR2 FYEKMQ (reference sequence). The V and J ends lost 0 bases and 2 bases respectively, with 4 bases between them. Study-level results: Sampling involved blood alone; tissue repertoires likely differ. Naive subsets generally had larger estimated richness than memory subsets.

Libraries were prepared by immunoSEQ multiplex PCR; TCRdb keeps only in-frame clonotypes and omits some of them. The sample includes some 2,400,000 clones, more than 90% of them seen just once. This chain links TRBV13 with TRBJ2-5; no reliable D call. The origin of this receptor is a man in his late teens or twenties in good health. The sequenced material came from naive CD4+ T cells sorted from blood. Subset given: CD45RA+ positively selected. CDR3 amino acids: CASSLGPQETQYF. The DNA of the CDR3 is TGTGCCAGCAGCTTAGGTCCGCAAGAGACCCAGTACTTC.